The rows below give T cell receptor beta chains drawn from one sample of a study of cytomegalovirus exposure and HLA in healthy donors. Using immunoSEQ multiplex PCR, the repertoire was profiled, and TCRdb retains in-frame clones only, with some absent. The table has about 200,000 clones, roughly 81% seen once. The sequenced sample was PBMCs. These receptors were taken from a woman aged 30 to 39 in good health and CMV-seropositive. Each CDR3 is given with its conserved first and last residue.

v_gene: TRBV30
j_gene: TRBJ1-1
CDR3aa: CAWSRTGVTEAFF

v_gene: TRBV20-1
j_gene: TRBJ2-1
CDR3aa: CSARLDRQFF

v_gene: TRBV7-9
j_gene: TRBJ1-5
CDR3aa: CASSQDTVSQPQHF

v_gene: TRBV5-6
j_gene: TRBJ1-5
CDR3aa: CASSLKWTGGQPQHF

v_gene: TRBV28
j_gene: TRBJ1-4
CDR3aa: CASSLVGAATNEKLFF

v_gene: TRBV7-9
j_gene: TRBJ2-5
CDR3aa: CASSLVGGGALETQYF

v_gene: TRBV5-5
j_gene: TRBJ1-5
CDR3aa: CASSRGGGGEYSNQPQHF

v_gene: TRBV5-1
j_gene: TRBJ2-3
CDR3aa: CASSLASGGATDTQYF

v_gene: TRBV28
j_gene: TRBJ1-1
CDR3aa: CASRFSRENTEAFF

v_gene: TRBV5-1
j_gene: TRBJ2-5
CDR3aa: CASSSTPRGQETQYF

v_gene: TRBV7-2
j_gene: TRBJ2-7
CDR3aa: CASSLVASGRSSYEQYF

v_gene: TRBV30
j_gene: TRBJ2-5
CDR3aa: CAWSVMTAETQYF

v_gene: TRBV25-1
j_gene: TRBJ2-3
CDR3aa: CASSENRQGRTDTQYF

v_gene: TRBV7-9
j_gene: TRBJ2-7
CDR3aa: CASSPRDTPYEQYF

v_gene: TRBV5-1
j_gene: TRBJ1-4
CDR3aa: CASSPEGGTSEKLFF

v_gene: TRBV4-2
j_gene: TRBJ2-4
CDR3aa: CASSQDIGVAKNIQYF

v_gene: TRBV11-3
j_gene: TRBJ2-2
CDR3aa: CASSSRQGPNTGELFF

v_gene: TRBV5-6
j_gene: TRBJ2-1
CDR3aa: CASSAMGTLYNEQFF

v_gene: TRBV5-1
j_gene: TRBJ2-5
CDR3aa: CASSLGRGVSISQETQYF

v_gene: TRBV30
j_gene: TRBJ1-1
CDR3aa: CAWSRDRPGGNTEAFF

v_gene: TRBV5-5
j_gene: TRBJ1-1
CDR3aa: CASSTRESAEAFF

v_gene: TRBV6-6
j_gene: TRBJ2-3
CDR3aa: CASSYGGRHTDTQYF

v_gene: TRBV27
j_gene: TRBJ1-2
CDR3aa: CASSSGQGYYYGYTF

v_gene: TRBV15
j_gene: TRBJ2-5
CDR3aa: CATSSPRSLQETQYF

v_gene: TRBV7-2
j_gene: TRBJ2-3
CDR3aa: CASSMKSGSGTDTQYF

v_gene: TRBV18
j_gene: TRBJ2-7
CDR3aa: CASSPGLATYEQYF

v_gene: TRBV2
j_gene: TRBJ1-4
CDR3aa: CASRDRVGKLFF

v_gene: TRBV5-4
j_gene: TRBJ2-3
CDR3aa: CASSLVPTGGTDTQYF

v_gene: TRBV4-3
j_gene: TRBJ2-2
CDR3aa: CASSQERQGAIAGELFF

v_gene: TRBV19
j_gene: TRBJ1-5
CDR3aa: CASSMDRGLKQPQHF

v_gene: TRBV27
j_gene: TRBJ2-1
CDR3aa: CASSLSLANNEQFF

v_gene: TRBV29-1
j_gene: TRBJ1-1
CDR3aa: CSVRQGSTEAFF

v_gene: TRBV30
j_gene: TRBJ1-1
CDR3aa: CAWEVGPLNTEAFF

v_gene: TRBV7-8
j_gene: TRBJ2-7
CDR3aa: CASRPPGQGPYEQYF

v_gene: TRBV19
j_gene: TRBJ2-7
CDR3aa: CASSTKAGLGSYEQYF

v_gene: TRBV6-5
j_gene: TRBJ2-6
CDR3aa: CASSNSWGLNVLTF

v_gene: TRBV30
j_gene: TRBJ2-3
CDR3aa: CAWSSNSGGALTQYF

v_gene: TRBV11-2
j_gene: TRBJ2-5
CDR3aa: CASSLDAGPQETQYF

v_gene: TRBV7-2
j_gene: TRBJ2-5
CDR3aa: CASRGLSQETQYF

v_gene: TRBV14
j_gene: TRBJ2-3
CDR3aa: CASSQSPGTGTTDTQYF

v_gene: TRBV6-5
j_gene: TRBJ1-2
CDR3aa: CASRVGGGDPYGYTF

v_gene: TRBV7-9
j_gene: TRBJ1-4
CDR3aa: CASSFGTVEKLFF

v_gene: TRBV5-1
j_gene: TRBJ1-5
CDR3aa: CASSLESGSNQPQHF

v_gene: TRBV5-1
j_gene: TRBJ2-1
CDR3aa: CASSSASGRDGEQFF

v_gene: TRBV6-5
j_gene: TRBJ2-7
CDR3aa: CASSYSASGMVQQYF

v_gene: TRBV7-2
j_gene: TRBJ1-1
CDR3aa: CASSLEPGYTEAFF

v_gene: TRBV19
j_gene: TRBJ2-5
CDR3aa: CASSIEAGPGETQYF

v_gene: TRBV7-9
j_gene: TRBJ2-3
CDR3aa: CASSFRRLAGVRDTQYF

v_gene: TRBV30
j_gene: TRBJ2-5
CDR3aa: CAWQLQETQYF

v_gene: TRBV7-2
j_gene: TRBJ2-6
CDR3aa: CASGGASSGANVLTF

v_gene: TRBV28
j_gene: TRBJ2-7
CDR3aa: CASSLRGGGLHEQYF